Listed below are T cell receptor beta chains from one sample, sequenced in a study of T cells after yellow fever vaccination. Using its own MiXCR run on the 5' RACE reads, TCRdb lists one record per CDR3 protein. The table has fewer than 650,000 distinct CDR3 sequences, around a fifth seen once. Sequenced here: PBMCs, sampled 20 to 25 days after the first yellow fever vaccination. The receptors were gathered from a man aged 18-30 years who received the YFV17D yellow fever vaccine. Each CDR3 is given with its conserved first and last residue. The D gene is left open where the match is weak. The size entry is marked missing in some rows and otherwise reads once, few, many or a size class.

d_gene	abundance	v_gene	j_gene	len	CDR3nt	CDR3aa
NA	few	TRBV29-1	TRBJ2-2	14	TGCAGCGTTGAATTACTAGTCGACACCGGGGAGCTGTTTTTT	CSVELLVDTGELFF
NA	NA	TRBV20-1	TRBJ1-2	12	TGCAGTGCTAGAGATAAAGGCTATGGCTACACCTTC	CSARDKGYGYTF
NA	many	TRBV7-3	TRBJ2-1	13	TGTGCCAGCAGCCCGAGCCCGGAGGATGAGCAGTTCTTC	CASSPSPEDEQFF
TRBD1	NA	TRBV7-6	TRBJ2-5	13	TGTGCCAGCAGCACCCGGACAGGATCGGTCCAGTACTTC	CASSTRTGSVQYF
NA	NA	TRBV29-1	TRBJ2-4	12	TGCAGCGTTGAGAGGTCCCAGGGCATTCAGTACTTC	CSVERSQGIQYF
TRBD2	NA	TRBV5-4	TRBJ2-2	15	TGTGCCAGCAGCGCGGGAGCCAAAAACACCGGGGAGCTGTTTTTT	CASSAGAKNTGELFF
TRBD2	few	TRBV27	TRBJ2-7	14	TGTGCCAGCAGTCCCGGGACTAGCGGGGTGGAGCAGTACTTC	CASSPGTSGVEQYF
NA	NA	TRBV6-5	TRBJ1-6	16	TGTGCCAGCAGTTACATATCCAGCCCCTATAATTCACCCCTCCACTTT	CASSYISSPYNSPLHF
TRBD1	NA	TRBV4-3	TRBJ1-2	15	TGCGCCAGCAGCCAATGGACAGGGTCCAACTATGGCTACACCTTC	CASSQWTGSNYGYTF
NA	NA	TRBV7-2	TRBJ1-5	15	TGTGCCAGCAGCTTAGTACAGGGCTCCTTCCAGCCCCAGCATTTT	CASSLVQGSFQPQHF
TRBD2	NA	TRBV3-1	TRBJ2-2	19	TGTGCCAGCAGTCCAAGATTAGTAGCGGGCCTTTTGAACACCGGGGAGCTGTTTTTT	CASSPRLVAGLLNTGELFF
TRBD1	NA	TRBV7-2	TRBJ1-4	14	TGTGCCAGCAGCCGGGACAGGTATAATGAAAAACTGTTTTTT	CASSRDRYNEKLFF
TRBD2	few	TRBV12-3/TRBV12-4	TRBJ2-1	13	TGTGCCAGCAGCCACGGACTAGCGGCCTTCCAGTTCTTC	CASSHGLAAFQFF
NA	NA	TRBV5-1	TRBJ1-2	14	TGCGCCAGCAGCCTGTTATCGTTGCCCTATGGCTACACCTTC	CASSLLSLPYGYTF
NA	NA	TRBV4-3	TRBJ2-3	20	TGCGCCAGCAGCCAAGATAGCCGGGGGGCGGTAGGCGGGGGAGCCGATACGCAGTATTTT	CASSQDSRGAVGGGADTQYF
NA	NA	TRBV7-9	TRBJ2-5	16	TGTGCCAGCAGCGGGGACCTCAAACTGTACCAAGAGACCCAGTACTTC	CASSGDLKLYQETQYF
TRBD1	NA	TRBV18	TRBJ1-2	13	TGTGCCAGCTCAACCAGGGGGATATATGGCTACACCTTC	CASSTRGIYGYTF
NA	few	TRBV20-1	TRBJ2-6	15	TGCAGTGCCCCCCCCGGGTACTCTGGGGCCAACGTCCTGACTTTC	CSAPPGYSGANVLTF
TRBD1	few	TRBV15	TRBJ2-5	17	TGTGCCACCAGCAGGAAACCGGGTCCCAGGGGGCCGGAGACCCAGTACTTC	CATSRKPGPRGPETQYF
NA	few	TRBV6-5	TRBJ2-5	14	TGTGCCAGCAGTTCCGGACAGTTCCAAGAGACCCAGTACTTC	CASSSGQFQETQYF
TRBD1	few	TRBV6-2/TRBV6-3	TRBJ1-1	17	TGTGCCAGCAGTTCCATAGACAGGGGGATGAGGAACACTGAAGCTTTCTTT	CASSSIDRGMRNTEAFF
NA	few	TRBV5-1	TRBJ2-3	14	TGCGCCAGCAGCCCGACCACTAAGGCCGAAACGCAGTATTTT	CASSPTTKAETQYF
TRBD2	NA	TRBV7-2	TRBJ2-1	15	TGTGCCAGCAGCTCGGCACTAGCGGGGGTTCCTGAGCAGTTCTTC	CASSSALAGVPEQFF
NA	few	TRBV9	TRBJ2-6	14	TGTGCCAGCGGAACCGGCTCTGGGGCCAACGTCCTGACTTTC	CASGTGSGANVLTF